This T cell receptor beta chain was captured in a study of cytomegalovirus exposure and HLA in healthy donors. PCR was performed using 60 Vbeta and 13 Jbeta primers. This table comes from immunoSEQ multiplex PCR, and its TCRdb copy is limited to in-frame clones, with some not included. The sample has about 140,000 clones, 65% to 80% seen once; the top ten hold 1.6%. Germline assignment: CDR1 SGDLS and CDR2 YYNGEE. The V and J ends lost 4 bases and 0 bases, in that order; junction bases with no gene match: 7. The CDR3 runs 17 residues. The gene calls are TRBV9 and TRBJ2-1, with 10 bases fitting TRBD2. The sequence was obtained from a woman aged 25-40 years in good health and CMV-seronegative. Sequenced sample: PBMCs. The DNA of the CDR3 is TGTGCCAGCAGCCCAGGACTAGCGGTAAGCTCCTACAATGAGCAGTTCTTC. Residues: CASSPGLAVSSYNEQFF.